This T cell receptor beta chain stems from a study of blood T cell repertoires in COVID-19. Some clones are missing from TCRdb's copy, which holds only in-frame ones; the method was immunoSEQ multiplex PCR. In the table there are about 250,000 clones, approximately 84% of which are singletons. The V gene's germline CDR1 is SGHTS and CDR2 YDEGEE. Trimming cost V 2 bases and J 6 bases; bases outside gene matches: 5. This CDR3 comprises 15 residues. The chain is built from TRBV5-8 and TRBJ1-5; 10 nucleotides match TRBD1. The clonotype originates from a man between 18 and 35 years old who had recovered from COVID-19. Source material: PBMCs or T cells enriched from blood (not recorded which). The CDR3 nucleotides are TGTGCCAGCAGCTTTGACAGGGGGCTTGGTCAGCCCCAGCATTTT. It is translated as CASSFDRGLGQPQHF.